This T cell receptor beta chain was recorded in a study of blood T cell repertoires in COVID-19. The overall study: Collection of acute and convalescent COVID-19 samples took place in the United States, Italy and Spain.

The data were produced by immunoSEQ multiplex PCR, yet TCRdb's version contains in-frame clones alone and is incomplete. The sample yields about 320,000 clones, roughly 90% seen once. Assignments of participants to cohorts depended upon their own reported clinical history. Exposed enrollees had met someone with a PCR-confirmed or clinician-diagnosed COVID-19 case at some point within the 2 weeks before study entry. Germline CDR1 and CDR2: GTSNPN and SVGIG (reference sequence). V lost 4 bases, J lost 4 bases, and 13 bases lay in between. The CDR3 runs 13 residues. The source is a woman under 40 who had been exposed to COVID-19. The V gene is TRBV30, the J gene TRBJ1-2; maybe TRBD1 (6 bases). Material: PBMCs or T cells enriched from blood (not recorded which). The CDR3 DNA follows: TGTGCCTGGATCAAGGACAGCACCTATGGCTACACCTTC. Encoded protein: CAWIKDSTYGYTF.